Detailed here is one TCR beta chain. Its specificity is not known. Each of the donors was a healthy adult who was HIV-negative and had not had a recent acute infection or vaccination. The data derive from a study of shared clonotypes between healthy human individuals. The study's findings and limits: Exclusively blood specimens were collected; tissue repertoires likely differ. Measured sharing among donors was expected to vary with sequencing depth.

TCRdb's copy holds only in-frame clones and misses some; the assay was immunoSEQ multiplex PCR. The sample lists roughly 2.4 million clones, approximately 95% occurring once. The length of the CDR3 is 15 residues. CDR1 MDHEN and CDR2 SYDVKM come from the germline V gene. The V gene end was trimmed by 5 bases and the J gene end by 5 bases; junction bases not matched to a gene: 10. The sequencing input was naive CD4+ T cells sorted from blood. Subset in this sample: CD45RA+ positively selected. The chain is built from TRBV28 and TRBJ1-1; 8 bases map to TRBD1. This clonotype was sampled from a man aged 18 to 30 in good health. This CDR3 reads CASSAPTGGGTEAFF. The CDR3 bases are TGTGCCAGCAGTGCACCAACAGGGGGGGGAACTGAAGCTTTCTTT. The whole variable domain, filled in from reference TRBV28 and TRBJ1-1, reads DVKVTQSSRYLVKRTGEKVFLECVQDMDHENMFWYRQDPGLGLRLIYFSYDVKMKEKGDIPEGYSVSREKKERFSLILESASTNQTSMYLCASSAPTGGGTEAFFGQGTRLTVV.